The present T cell receptor (beta chain) was sequenced within a study of CD8+ T cells in alopecia areata. Study results and limitations: Sequences from scalp samples also cover resident alphabeta T cells of normal skin.

Treatment defined: oral pan-JAK inhibitor, 5-10 mg twice daily. A FACSAria was used to sort CD4+ and CD8+ T cells. These cells came from PBMCs. The count of this clone is one. Antigen: not known. RNA, once extracted, was reverse transcribed into cDNA for use as the sequencing template. Produced via immunoSEQ multiplex PCR; TCRdb's table is partial and in-frame only. The sample shows 150,000 to 200,000 clones, more than 55% of them seen only once. The V gene's germline CDR1 is DFQATT and CDR2 SNEGSKA (reference sequence). This CDR3 region has 11 residues. Trimming stripped 6 bases from V and 6 bases from J, with 12 bases between.

The sequenced sample was CD4+ T cells sorted from blood, obtained between weeks 47 and 50, from a patient treated with tofacitinib. This TCR came from a human donor with alopecia areata. The chain links TRBV20-1 to TRBJ2-7; D remains unclear. CDR3 protein: CSAVTLGEQYF. The CDR3 DNA follows: TGCAGTGCCGTCACTTTGGGCGAGCAGTACTTC.